Following are 4 T cell receptor beta chains from one sample sequenced in a study of blood T cell repertoires in COVID-19. Clones were sequenced by immunoSEQ multiplex PCR, and TCRdb holds only the in-frame ones, with some missing. The sample gives some 280,000 clones, roughly 89% of which show up once; about 3% is in the top ten. Sequencing used peripheral blood. Receptor source: a woman in her 30s with active or convalescent COVID-19.

This clone was recorded only once. J is TRBJ2-3 and V is TRBV9, with D possibly TRBD2 on 6 matching bases. V dropped 0 bases and J dropped 2 bases, with 7 bases sitting between them. Per germline, CDR1 SGDLS and CDR2 YYNGEE. The CDR3 length is 14 residues. CDR3 DNA sequence: TGTGCCAGCAGCGTAGCGGGACTCACAGATACGCAGTATTTT. It codes for CASSVAGLTDTQYF.

V gene TRBV7-2 combines with J gene TRBJ2-7, with 11 nucleotides matching TRBD1. The V segment lost 5 bases and the J segment 0 bases; nucleotides outside the gene matches: 3. Germline V gene data show CDR1 as SGHTA and CDR2 as FQGNSA. The CDR3 runs to 15 residues. The CDR3 DNA reads TGTGCCAGCAGCCGGGACAGGGGGTTCTCCTACGAGCAGTACTTC. Its protein product is CASSRDRGFSYEQYF. Full variable domain (remainder filled in from reference TRBV7-2 and TRBJ2-7): GAGVSQSPSNKVTEKGKDVELRCDPISGHTALYWYRQSLGQGLEFLIYFQGNSAPDKSGLPSDRFSAERTGGSVSTLTIQRTQQEDSAVYLCASSRDRGFSYEQYFGPGTRLTVT.

The V gene is TRBV5-6, the J gene TRBJ1-6; 12 bases fit TRBD1. V shed 4 bases, J shed 7 bases, and the junction held 6 bases outside the gene matches. The germline gives CDR1 SGHDT, CDR2 YYEEEE. The CDR3 loop spans 16 amino acids. The CDR3 here is CASSRGQGAKNSPLHF. In nucleotides, the CDR3 is TGTGCCAGCAGCCGGGGACAGGGGGCGAAGAATTCACCCCTCCACTTT.

The chain is built from TRBV4-3 and TRBJ1-6; TRBD1 agrees at 7 bases. This CDR3 has 15 residues. Germline CDR1 LGHNA, CDR2 YSLEER. V shed 1 base and J 10 bases; nucleotides not matched to a gene: 7. CDR3 sequence: CASSQAQGVYSPLHF. CDR3 bases: TGCGCCAGCAGCCAAGCCCAGGGGGTCTACTCACCCCTCCACTTT.